The sequence of this T cell receptor (beta chain) was determined in a study of blood T cell repertoires in COVID-19. The sample holds one count of this clone. The CDR3 is made up of 15 amino acids. V lost 2 bases, J lost 7 bases, and 12 bases lay in between. Germline CDR1 is SGHTA and CDR2 is FQGNSA. Data came from immunoSEQ multiplex PCR; TCRdb stores just in-frame clones and leaves some out. Here the sample spans under 200,000 clones, approximately 90% being singletons. The origin of this receptor is a man over 45 with acute or convalescent COVID-19. The V and J genes are TRBV7-2 and TRBJ1-6; possibly TRBD1 for D (5 bases). Input material: peripheral blood. The CDR3: CASSLIVQGNSPLHF. The DNA for the CDR3 is TGTGCCAGCAGCTTAATCGTCCAGGGAAATTCACCCCTCCACTTT.